This T cell receptor beta chain was retrieved from a study of blood T cell repertoires in COVID-19. The wider study: Acute and convalescent COVID-19 samples came from the United States, Italy and Spain. In each case, the material was cDNA or gDNA derived from T cells, B-cell-depleted T cells, or PBMCs.

Trimming cost V 2 bases and J 9 bases; bases outside gene matches: 5. This CDR3 is 13 amino acids long. This clone was recorded a few times. In the authors' workflow: Scientists estimated how many nucleated cells there were by amplifying reference gene primers. Data came from immunoSEQ multiplex PCR; TCRdb stores just in-frame clones and leaves some out. V and J calls and clone size come straight from that table; D and trimming were deduced from the DNA. The sample shows 70,000 to 80,000 clones, more than 80% of them seen only once. V and J are TRBV12-3 or TRBV12-4 and TRBJ1-1; the match to TRBD1 covers 8 bases. The sequencing sample was made of peripheral blood. The clonotype originates from an elderly woman with active or convalescent COVID-19. The CDR3: CASSLYRGFQAFF. Written as DNA, the CDR3 is TGTGCCAGCAGTTTATACAGGGGGTTTCAAGCTTTCTTT.